This entry features one TCR beta chain sequence. The sample originates from a study of T cell responses to AZD1222 COVID-19 vaccine. Trimming took 5 bases from V and 4 from J, leaving 8 bases between them. The CDR3 sequence is 12 residues long. Germline V CDR1 and CDR2: SEHNR, FQNEAQ (reference sequence). Assay: immunoSEQ multiplex PCR; the TCRdb copy retains only in-frame clones and omits some. This table holds tens of thousands of clones, 87% found once. The rearrangement uses TRBV7-9 and TRBJ1-1; D is unresolved. The receptor comes from an adult in good health. The sequencing here drew on peripheral blood, taken on day 0 of AZD1222 vaccination. The CDR3 loop reads CASSRWGTEAFF. CDR3 nucleotides: TGTGCCAGCAGCCGTTGGGGCACTGAAGCTTTCTTT.